This TCR beta chain was identified in a study of shared clonotypes between healthy human individuals. On the study more broadly: Three CD4 naive, three CD4 memory, two CD8 naive and one CD8 memory plate were used per donor. Study observations and caveats: Memory subsets had estimated richness that was generally smaller than that of naive subsets.

As defined, naive CD8 cells were CD45RO-negative and positively selected for CCR7, with terminally differentiated effector memory CD45RA+ cells excluded. Nashville, Tennessee was home to all donors, each a Caucasian adult. The method was immunoSEQ multiplex PCR; TCRdb's version includes in-frame clones alone and lacks a portion of them. This table holds around 2.1 million clones, about 93% found once. As concerns this clone: Its antigen remains unknown. Other nucleotide sequences in the sample specify the same CDR3.

The CDR3 totals 15 residues. The germline V and J ends were trimmed by 0 bases and 1 base, with 10 bases remaining between them. Germline CDR1 reads MGHRA; CDR2 reads YSYEKL. The rearrangement uses TRBV4-1 and TRBJ2-7; TRBD1 might be the D (6 bases). The source of this sequence is a man aged 18 to 35 in good health. Some clones in this sample may be carry-over from other donors' samples. The sequencing input was naive CD8+ T cells from PBMCs. CDR3 bases: TGCGCCAGCAGCCAAGATAGAGGACAGTCCTACGAGCAGTACTTC. This gives the protein CASSQDRGQSYEQYF.